These T cell receptor beta chains were read from a single sample in a study of cytomegalovirus exposure and HLA in healthy donors. Here immunoSEQ multiplex PCR was the method, and the copy in TCRdb shows in-frame clones only, minus some. This table has 200,000 or so clones, over 75% appearing once. Material for sequencing was PBMCs. These receptors originate from a boy between 2 and 10 years old in good health and CMV-seronegative. The CDR3 runs from the conserved cysteine through the conserved F or W. D genes are given only for firm matches. A clone size is listed for some rows: how often the clone was seen (once, few, many), or a class if it is expanded.

TRBV6-6	TRBJ1-2	.	.	TGTGCCAGCAGGGGCGGGAGGGGGGACCTCTATGGCTACACCTTC	CASRGGRGDLYGYTF
TRBV21-1	TRBJ2-3	.	.	TGTGCCAGCAGCAACTGTTTGAGGGGGGGCATCACAGATACGCAGTATTTT	CASSNCLRGGITDTQYF
TRBV7-9	TRBJ1-2	once	TRBD1	TGTGCCAGCAGCCCCTGGGGACAGGGGAACTATGGCTACACCTTC	CASSPWGQGNYGYTF
TRBV6-6	TRBJ1-6	.	TRBD1	TGTGCCAGCAGTATACAGGGGGCTAGAGATTCACCCCTCCACTTT	CASSIQGARDSPLHF
TRBV9	TRBJ1-4	.	.	TGTGCCAGCAGCGTCACCGGGACAAGCGAAAAACTGTTTTTT	CASSVTGTSEKLFF
TRBV11-2	TRBJ1-2	.	.	TGTGCCAGCAGCTCAAGATTACAGGGCCATGGCTACACCTTC	CASSSRLQGHGYTF
TRBV4-2	TRBJ2-3	.	.	TGTGCCAGCAGCCAAGAGGGGCCCCCGCATACGCAGTATTTT	CASSQEGPPHTQYF
TRBV7-8	TRBJ1-6	.	TRBD1	TGTGCCAGCAGCTTAGGGCAGGGGGATAATTCACCCCTCCACTTT	CASSLGQGDNSPLHF
TRBV6-5	TRBJ2-1	once	TRBD1	TGTGCCAGCAGTCCCCGGGACAGACACAATGAGCAGTTCTTC	CASSPRDRHNEQFF
TRBV4-3	TRBJ1-2	.	.	TGCGCCAGCAGCCTCCGGGCTCGGGATACCTATGGCTACACCTTC	CASSLRARDTYGYTF
TRBV30	TRBJ1-1	.	TRBD1	TGTGCCTGGAGCCGGACAGGGCGAACTGAAGCTTTCTTT	CAWSRTGRTEAFF
TRBV5-1	TRBJ2-3	.	.	TGCGCCAGCAGCTCACAGGGTACAGATACGCAGTATTTT	CASSSQGTDTQYF
TRBV5-1	TRBJ2-1	.	.	TGCGCCAGCAGCTTGGACACGAACTCCTACAATGAGCAGTTCTTC	CASSLDTNSYNEQFF
TRBV10-1	TRBJ2-1	.	TRBD2	TGCGCCAGCAGTGAGTTACAACCGGTGGCTAGCGGGGGGTCTAAGAATGAGCAGTTCTTC	CASSELQPVASGGSKNEQFF
TRBV2	TRBJ2-1	.	.	TGTGCCAGCAGTGAAGACCTTAGCAGGGTAGGATTCTTC	CASSEDLSRVGFF
TRBV6-1	TRBJ2-1	.	TRBD2	TGTGCCAGCAGTGAAGCGGGACTAGCGGGGGCCCCCTACTCCTACAATGAGCAGTTCTTC	CASSEAGLAGAPYSYNEQFF
TRBV28	TRBJ2-3	.	TRBD1	TGTGCCAGCAGTGGGACAGGGCGACCAGATACGCAGTATTTT	CASSGTGRPDTQYF
TRBV4-3	TRBJ2-3	.	TRBD1	TGCGCCAGCAGCCAACAGGGGGCACGCACAGATACGCAGTATTTT	CASSQQGARTDTQYF
TRBV30	TRBJ2-3	.	.	TGTGCCTGGAGTGTAGGGAGCGGAGGCACAGATACGCAGTATTTT	CAWSVGSGGTDTQYF
TRBV5-1	TRBJ2-7	.	.	TGCGCCAGTTCTAGACAGGCGCCCTACGAGCAGTACTTC	CASSRQAPYEQYF
TRBV6-1	TRBJ2-7	.	TRBD1	TGTGCCAGCAGGACCGGGCGGACAGGGGTCTACGAGCAGTACTTC	CASRTGRTGVYEQYF
TRBV6-1	TRBJ1-2	.	.	TGTGCCAGCAGTGACAGGACACGCTATGGCTACACCTTC	CASSDRTRYGYTF
TRBV4-1	TRBJ1-1	.	.	TGCGCCAGCAGCCAAGGCCTACAGGACCGAGCTTTCTTT	CASSQGLQDRAFF
TRBV6-1	TRBJ1-2	once	TRBD1	TGTGCCATCACCAGAACCGGGACAGGGAATGGCTACACCTTC	CAITRTGTGNGYTF
TRBV18	TRBJ2-7	.	TRBD1	TGTGCCAGCTCACAGGACAGGGTCTGGGAGCAGTACTTC	CASSQDRVWEQYF
TRBV19	TRBJ1-5	few	.	TGTGCCAGTAGGACTCAGGGAAACGGCAATCAGCCCCAGCATTTT	CASRTQGNGNQPQHF
TRBV27	TRBJ2-4	.	.	TGTGCCAGCCGCCTTTTTTACACGAGGATGGGCATTCAGTACTTC	CASRLFYTRMGIQYF
TRBV6-5	TRBJ2-1	once	.	TGTGCCAGCAGTTACGGGGGCGGGCTTTATCACAATGAGCAGTTCTTC	CASSYGGGLYHNEQFF
TRBV7-2	TRBJ2-1	few	.	TGTGCCAGCAGCTGGACTGACAACTACAATGAGCAGTTCTTC	CASSWTDNYNEQFF
TRBV27	TRBJ2-7	.	.	TGTGCCAGCAGTAACCAGGGCTCCTACGAGCAGTACTTC	CASSNQGSYEQYF
TRBV25-1	TRBJ1-2	.	TRBD1	TGTGCCAGCAGTGACCCCGGGACAGGGGACTATGGCTACACCTTC	CASSDPGTGDYGYTF
TRBV4-1	TRBJ2-1	.	TRBD2	TGCGCCAGCAGCCGCGGGACTAGCGGGGGCCTGTGGGATGAGCAGTTCTTC	CASSRGTSGGLWDEQFF
TRBV9	TRBJ2-5	once	TRBD2	TGTGCCAGCAGCATCAGCGGGGGGGCACGGGAGACCCAGTACTTC	CASSISGGARETQYF
TRBV7-2	TRBJ2-5	.	.	TGTGCCAGCAGCTTAGTGGCCCAAGAGACCCAGTACTTC	CASSLVAQETQYF
TRBV5-5	TRBJ1-1	.	.	TGTGCCAGCAGCTTGGTCGGGGGAAGGTATGAAGCTTTCTTT	CASSLVGGRYEAFF
TRBV5-1	TRBJ1-2	.	.	TGCGCCAGCAGCTTCGGTCGGGGGACGGTAGGCTACACCTTC	CASSFGRGTVGYTF
TRBV5-7	TRBJ1-2	few	.	TGTGCCAGCAGCTTAGCGGAGGTAGGGTGGGGCTATGGCTACACCTTC	CASSLAEVGWGYGYTF
TRBV15	TRBJ2-7	.	.	TGTGCCACCAGCAGAGATGGGGGCCCCTACGAGCAGTACTTC	CATSRDGGPYEQYF
TRBV7-3	TRBJ2-2	.	TRBD1	TGTGCCAGCAGCCTAAATCAGGGGGCGCAGACCGGGGAGCTGTTTTTT	CASSLNQGAQTGELFF
TRBV7-9	TRBJ2-3	.	TRBD2	TGTGCCAGCAGCTTAACTAGCGGGCCTACAGATACGCAGTATTTT	CASSLTSGPTDTQYF